This T cell receptor (beta chain) appears in the sequencing data of a study of T-cell memory formation after mild COVID-19. This clonotype was found a few times. Its antigen remains unidentified. Looked up from germline, CDR1 is MNHEY and CDR2 is SMNVEV (reference sequence). V lost 3 bases and J lost 5; bases outside the gene matches: 9. CDR3 length: 15 residues. TCRdb recomputed calls from the 5' RACE reads with MiXCR, one row per CDR3 protein. This sample has about 200,000 distinct CDR3 sequences; 9.5% to 10% occur once, and the top ten carry around 3.3%. General study points: Memory from before infection featured some responding clones, which suggests cross-reactive memory joined.

V gene TRBV27 combines with J gene TRBJ2-5, with 7 bases lining up with TRBD1. Sequencing was performed on PBMCs or a T cell subset sorted from them (not recorded which). The sequence was obtained from a man aged 18-30 years who had mild COVID-19 (a few samples of this study predate the infection). Cell type and time point are not known. The CDR3 DNA sequence: TGTGCCAGCAGTTTCTGGGCACAGGGGTTGGAGACCCAGTACTTC. Protein: CASSFWAQGLETQYF.